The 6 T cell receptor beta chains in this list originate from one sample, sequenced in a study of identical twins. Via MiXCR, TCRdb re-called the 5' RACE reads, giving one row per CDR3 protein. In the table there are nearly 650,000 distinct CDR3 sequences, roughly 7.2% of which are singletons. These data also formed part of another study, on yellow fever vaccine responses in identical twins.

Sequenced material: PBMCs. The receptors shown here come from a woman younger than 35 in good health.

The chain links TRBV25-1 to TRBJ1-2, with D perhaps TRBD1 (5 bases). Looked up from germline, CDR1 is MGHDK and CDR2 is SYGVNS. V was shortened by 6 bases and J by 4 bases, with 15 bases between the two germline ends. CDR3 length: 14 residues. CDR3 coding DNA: TGTGCCAGCAGAAAGGGAGGGGCAGGCTATGGCTACACCTTC. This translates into CASRKGGAGYGYTF.

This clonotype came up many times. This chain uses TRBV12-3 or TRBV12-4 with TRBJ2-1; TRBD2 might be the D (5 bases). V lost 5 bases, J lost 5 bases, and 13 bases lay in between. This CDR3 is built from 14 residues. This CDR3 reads CASSERREHNEQFF. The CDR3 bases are TGTGCCAGCAGTGAGCGAAGGGAGCACAATGAGCAGTTCTTC.

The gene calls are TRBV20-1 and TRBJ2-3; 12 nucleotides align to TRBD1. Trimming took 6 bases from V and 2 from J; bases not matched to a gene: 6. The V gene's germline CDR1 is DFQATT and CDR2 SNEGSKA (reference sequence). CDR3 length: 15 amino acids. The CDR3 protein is CSAGGQGAFTDTQYF. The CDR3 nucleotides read TGCAGTGCGGGGGGACAGGGGGCTTTCACAGATACGCAGTATTTT.

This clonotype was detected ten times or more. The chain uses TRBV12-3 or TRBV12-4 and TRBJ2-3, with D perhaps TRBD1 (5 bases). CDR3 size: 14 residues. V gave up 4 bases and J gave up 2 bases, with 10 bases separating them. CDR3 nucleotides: TGTGCCAGCAGTTACCGACAGACCACAGATACGCAGTATTTT. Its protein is CASSYRQTTDTQYF.

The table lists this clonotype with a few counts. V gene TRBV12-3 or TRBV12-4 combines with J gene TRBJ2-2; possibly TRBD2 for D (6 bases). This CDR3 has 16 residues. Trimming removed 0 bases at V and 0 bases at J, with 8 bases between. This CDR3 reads CASSLAVAANTGELFF. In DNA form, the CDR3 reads TGTGCCAGCAGTTTAGCGGTAGCGGCGAACACCGGGGAGCTGTTTTTT.

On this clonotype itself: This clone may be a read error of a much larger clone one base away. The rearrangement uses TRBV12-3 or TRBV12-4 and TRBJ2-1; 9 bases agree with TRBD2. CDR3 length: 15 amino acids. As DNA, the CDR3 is TGTACCAGCAGTTTAGCTAGCGGGGCCAACAATGAGCAGTTCTTC. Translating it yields CTSSLASGANNEQFF.